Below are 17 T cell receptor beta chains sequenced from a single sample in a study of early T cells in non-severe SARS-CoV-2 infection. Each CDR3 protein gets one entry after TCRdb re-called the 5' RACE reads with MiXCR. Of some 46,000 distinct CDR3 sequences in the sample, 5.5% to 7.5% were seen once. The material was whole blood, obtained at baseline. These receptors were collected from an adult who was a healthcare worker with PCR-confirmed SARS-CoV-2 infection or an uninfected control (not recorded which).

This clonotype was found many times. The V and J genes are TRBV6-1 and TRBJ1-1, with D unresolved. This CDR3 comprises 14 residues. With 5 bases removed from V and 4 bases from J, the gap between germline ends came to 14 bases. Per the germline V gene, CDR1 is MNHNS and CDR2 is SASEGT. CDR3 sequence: CASSSKGAGTEAFF. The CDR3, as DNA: TGTGCCAGCAGTAGCAAGGGCGCGGGCACTGAAGCTTTCTTT.

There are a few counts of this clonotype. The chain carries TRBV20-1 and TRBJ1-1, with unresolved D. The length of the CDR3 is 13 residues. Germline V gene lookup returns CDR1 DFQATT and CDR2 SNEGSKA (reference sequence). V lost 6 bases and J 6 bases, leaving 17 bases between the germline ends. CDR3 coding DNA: TGCAGTGCCTACCCGTCCGCAAAGTCTGAAGCTTTCTTT. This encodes CSAYPSAKSEAFF.

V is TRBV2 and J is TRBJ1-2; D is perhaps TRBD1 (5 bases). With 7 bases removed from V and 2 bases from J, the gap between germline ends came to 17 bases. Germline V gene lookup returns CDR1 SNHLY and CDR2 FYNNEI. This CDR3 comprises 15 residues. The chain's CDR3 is CASTTEGLPNYGYTF. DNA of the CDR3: TGTGCCAGCACCACCGAGGGACTACCCAACTATGGCTACACCTTC.

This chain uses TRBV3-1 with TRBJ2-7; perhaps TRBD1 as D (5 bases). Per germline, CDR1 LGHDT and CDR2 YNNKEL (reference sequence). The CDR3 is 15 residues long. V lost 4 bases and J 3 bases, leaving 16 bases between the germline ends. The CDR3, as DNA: TGTGCCAGCAGCCCTTCCAGGGTGTCCCTCTACGAGCAGTACTTC. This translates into CASSPSRVSLYEQYF.

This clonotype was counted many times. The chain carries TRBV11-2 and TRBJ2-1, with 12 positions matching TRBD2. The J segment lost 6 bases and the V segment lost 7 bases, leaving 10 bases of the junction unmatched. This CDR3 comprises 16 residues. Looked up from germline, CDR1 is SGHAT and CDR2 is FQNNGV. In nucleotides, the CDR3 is TGTGCCAGCATACTCGGACTAGCGGGGCCAATCAATGAGCAGTTCTTC. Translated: CASILGLAGPINEQFF.

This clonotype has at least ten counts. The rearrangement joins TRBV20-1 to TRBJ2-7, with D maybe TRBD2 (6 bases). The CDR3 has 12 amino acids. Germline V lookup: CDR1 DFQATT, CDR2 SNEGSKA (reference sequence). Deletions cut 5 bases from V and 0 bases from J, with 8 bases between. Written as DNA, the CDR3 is TGCAGTGCTCGGGGGTTCTCCTACGAGCAGTACTTC. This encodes CSARGFSYEQYF.

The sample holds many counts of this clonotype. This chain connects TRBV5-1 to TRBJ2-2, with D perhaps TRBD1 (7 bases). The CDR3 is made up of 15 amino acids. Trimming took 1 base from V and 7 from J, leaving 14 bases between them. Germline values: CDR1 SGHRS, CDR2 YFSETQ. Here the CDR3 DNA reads TGCGCCAGCAGCTTGCAGGGGGGCAAAGACGGGGAGCTGTTTTTT. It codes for CASSLQGGKDGELFF.

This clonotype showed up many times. CDR3 in DNA: TGTGCCAGCAGTTCGTACCCCAATGAGCAGTTCTTC. Protein: CASSSYPNEQFF. This sequence joins TRBV6-2 or TRBV6-3 and TRBJ2-1, with D unresolved. Trimming took off 4 bases at V and 6 bases at J, with 7 bases between the two ends. The V gene's germline CDR1 is MNHEY and CDR2 SVGEGT. The CDR3 is 12 amino acids.

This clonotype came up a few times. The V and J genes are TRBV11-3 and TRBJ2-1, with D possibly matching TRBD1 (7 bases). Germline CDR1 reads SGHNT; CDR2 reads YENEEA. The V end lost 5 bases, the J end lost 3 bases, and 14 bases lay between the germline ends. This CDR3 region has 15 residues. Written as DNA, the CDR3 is TGTGCCAGCAGCACGCCGGGGGACAGCTACAATGAGCAGTTCTTC. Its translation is CASSTPGDSYNEQFF. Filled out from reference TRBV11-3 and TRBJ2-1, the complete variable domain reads EAGVVQSPRYKIIEKKQPVAFWCNPISGHNTLYWYLQNLGQGPELLIRYENEEAVDDSQLPKDRFSAERLKGVDSTLKIQPAELGDSAVYLCASSTPGDSYNEQFFGPGTRLTVL.

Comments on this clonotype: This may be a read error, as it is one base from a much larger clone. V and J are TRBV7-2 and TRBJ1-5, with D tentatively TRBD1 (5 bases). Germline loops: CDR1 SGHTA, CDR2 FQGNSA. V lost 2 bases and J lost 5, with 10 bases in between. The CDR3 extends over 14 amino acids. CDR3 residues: CASSLSGGYQPQHF. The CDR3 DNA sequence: TGTGCCAGCAGCTTAAGCGGGGGATATCAGCCCCAGCATTTT.

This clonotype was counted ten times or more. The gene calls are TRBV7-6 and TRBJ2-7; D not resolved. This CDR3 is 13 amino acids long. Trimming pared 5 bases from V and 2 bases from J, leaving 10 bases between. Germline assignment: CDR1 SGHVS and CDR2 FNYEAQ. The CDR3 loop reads CASSRSETYEQYF. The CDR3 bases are TGTGCCAGCAGCCGAAGCGAGACCTACGAGCAGTACTTC.

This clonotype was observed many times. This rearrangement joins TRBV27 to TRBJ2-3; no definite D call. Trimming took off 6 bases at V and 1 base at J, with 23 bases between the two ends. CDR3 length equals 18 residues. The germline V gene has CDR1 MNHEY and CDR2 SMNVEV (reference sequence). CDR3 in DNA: TGTGCCAGCAGCTACTCTGCCGCCTCCGTCGCGGGCACAGATACGCAGTATTTT. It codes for CASSYSAASVAGTDTQYF.

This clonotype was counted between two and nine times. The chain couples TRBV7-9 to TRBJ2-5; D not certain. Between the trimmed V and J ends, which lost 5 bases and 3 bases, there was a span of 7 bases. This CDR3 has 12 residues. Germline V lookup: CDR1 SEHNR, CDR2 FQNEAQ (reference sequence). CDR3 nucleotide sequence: TGTGCCAGCAGCGAAGGCGAAGAGACCCAGTACTTC. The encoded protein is CASSEGEETQYF.

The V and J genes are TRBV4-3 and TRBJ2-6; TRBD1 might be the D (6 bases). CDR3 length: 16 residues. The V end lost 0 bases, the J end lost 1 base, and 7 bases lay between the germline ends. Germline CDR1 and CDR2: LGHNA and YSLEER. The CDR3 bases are TGCGCCAGCAGCCAAGATGGGACATCTGGGGCCAACGTCCTGACTTTC. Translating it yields CASSQDGTSGANVLTF.

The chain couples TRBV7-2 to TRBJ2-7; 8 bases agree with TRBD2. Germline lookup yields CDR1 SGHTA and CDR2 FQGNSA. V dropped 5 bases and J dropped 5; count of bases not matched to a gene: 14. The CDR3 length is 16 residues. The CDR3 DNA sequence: TGTGCCAGCAGCACCTCGGGGGGGCGGGCCGAGAACGAGCAGTACTTC. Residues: CASSTSGGRAENEQYF. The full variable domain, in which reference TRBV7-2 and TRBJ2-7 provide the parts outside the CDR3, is GAGVSQSPSNKVTEKGKDVELRCDPISGHTALYWYRQSLGQGLEFLIYFQGNSAPDKSGLPSDRFSAERTGGSVSTLTIQRTQQEDSAVYLCASSTSGGRAENEQYFGPGTRLTVT.

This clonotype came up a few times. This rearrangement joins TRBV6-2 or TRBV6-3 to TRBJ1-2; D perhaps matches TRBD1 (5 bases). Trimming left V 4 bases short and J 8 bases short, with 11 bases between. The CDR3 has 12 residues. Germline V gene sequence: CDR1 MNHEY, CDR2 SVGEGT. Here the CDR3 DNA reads TGTGCCAGCAGTTGGGGAGGGGACGGCTACACCTTC. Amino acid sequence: CASSWGGDGYTF.

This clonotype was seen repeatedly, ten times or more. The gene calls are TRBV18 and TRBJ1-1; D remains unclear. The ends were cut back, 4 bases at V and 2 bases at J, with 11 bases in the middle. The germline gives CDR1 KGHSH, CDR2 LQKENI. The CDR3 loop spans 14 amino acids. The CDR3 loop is CASSLSGPNTEAFF. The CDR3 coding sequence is TGTGCCAGCTCACTATCCGGACCCAACACTGAAGCTTTCTTT.